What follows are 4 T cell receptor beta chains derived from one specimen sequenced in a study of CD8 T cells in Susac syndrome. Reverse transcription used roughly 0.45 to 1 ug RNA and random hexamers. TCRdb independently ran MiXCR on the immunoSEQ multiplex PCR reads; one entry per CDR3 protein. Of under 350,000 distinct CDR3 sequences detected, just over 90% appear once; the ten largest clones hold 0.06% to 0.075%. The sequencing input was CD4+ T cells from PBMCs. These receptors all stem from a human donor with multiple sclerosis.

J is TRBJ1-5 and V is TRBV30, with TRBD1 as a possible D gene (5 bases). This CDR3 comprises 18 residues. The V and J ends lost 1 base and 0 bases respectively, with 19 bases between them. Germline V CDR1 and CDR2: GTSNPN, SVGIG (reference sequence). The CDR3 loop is CAWSGSRESRYSNQPQHF. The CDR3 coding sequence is TGTGCCTGGAGTGGTTCCAGGGAATCCCGTTATAGCAATCAGCCCCAGCATTTT. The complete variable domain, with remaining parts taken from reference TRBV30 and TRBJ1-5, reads SQTIHQWPATLVQPVGSPLSLECTVEGTSNPNLYWYRQAAGRGLQLLFYSVGIGQISSEVPQNLSASRPQDRQFILSSKKLLLSDSGFYLCAWSGSRESRYSNQPQHFGDGTRLSIL.

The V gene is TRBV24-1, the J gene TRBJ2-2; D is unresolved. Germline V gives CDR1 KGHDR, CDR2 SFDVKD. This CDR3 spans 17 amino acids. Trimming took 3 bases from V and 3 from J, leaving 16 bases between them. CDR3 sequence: CATSDTHRATDTGELFF. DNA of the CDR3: TGTGCCACCAGTGATACCCACCGGGCGACGGACACCGGGGAGCTGTTTTTT.

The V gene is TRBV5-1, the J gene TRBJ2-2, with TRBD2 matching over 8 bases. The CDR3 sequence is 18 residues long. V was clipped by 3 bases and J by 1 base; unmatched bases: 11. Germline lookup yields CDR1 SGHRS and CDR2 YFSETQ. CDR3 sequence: CASSYEFLLAGNTGELFF. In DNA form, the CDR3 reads TGCGCCAGCAGCTACGAATTCCTGCTAGCGGGGAACACCGGGGAGCTGTTTTTT. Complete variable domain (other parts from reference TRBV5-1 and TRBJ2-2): KAGVTQTPRYLIKTRGQQVTLSCSPISGHRSVSWYQQTPGQGLQFLFEYFSETQRNKGNFPGRFSGRQFSNSRSEMNVSTLELGDSALYLCASSYEFLLAGNTGELFFGEGSRLTVL.

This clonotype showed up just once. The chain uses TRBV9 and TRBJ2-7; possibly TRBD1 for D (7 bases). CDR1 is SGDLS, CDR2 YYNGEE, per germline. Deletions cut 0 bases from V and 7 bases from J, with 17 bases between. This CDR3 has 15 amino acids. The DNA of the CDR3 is TGTGCCAGCAGCGTAGAAGGGGGGACAGTTTATGAGCAGTACTTC. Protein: CASSVEGGTVYEQYF.